The 21 T cell receptor beta chains given below trace back to one sample, sequenced in a study of a mutant IDH1 vaccine in newly diagnosed glioma. The antigens of these receptors remain unknown. The repertoire was sequenced with immunoSEQ multiplex PCR; TCRdb's copy has only in-frame clones and lacks some. The table records about 48,000 clones, 65% to 80% of them present only once. The sample's time point: week 35, safety follow-up. The vaccine gave 300 ug of a 20-mer mutant IDH1 peptide subcutaneously per dose. Source: PBMCs, taken from a glioma patient whose treatment included an IDH1 peptide vaccine. The receptors were gathered from a man aged 35 to 55 with glioma.

This clone is a singleton in its sample. J is TRBJ1-2 and V is TRBV4-2, with a weak D call TRBD1 (5 bases). Deletions cut 0 bases from V and 6 bases from J, with 14 bases between. The CDR3 sequence is 15 residues long. Germline V CDR1 and CDR2: LGHNA, YNFKEQ. The CDR3 reads CASSQDIGRGDGYTF. The CDR3 coding sequence is TGTGCCAGCAGCCAAGATATCGGGAGAGGGGATGGCTACACCTTC.

The rearrangement links TRBV9 to TRBJ1-2, with TRBD1 matching 7 bases. V was pared by 1 base and J by 8 bases, with 8 bases of the junction left unmatched. The CDR3 is 14 amino acids. Germline V gene sequence: CDR1 SGDLS, CDR2 YYNGEE. The CDR3 protein is CASSVLTGMGGYTF. In DNA, the CDR3 is TGTGCCAGCAGCGTACTGACAGGGATGGGCGGCTACACCTTC.

The chain has TRBV5-8 and TRBJ2-5; 8 nucleotides match TRBD2. CDR1 and CDR2 from the germline V gene are SGHTS and YDEGEE. CDR3 length: 16 amino acids. V dropped 2 bases and J dropped 2; count of bases not matched to a gene: 8. The CDR3 region is CASSFPLTSGQETQYF. The DNA for the CDR3 is TGTGCCAGCAGCTTCCCCCTCACTAGCGGACAAGAGACCCAGTACTTC. Using reference TRBV5-8 and TRBJ2-5 for the parts outside the CDR3, the full variable domain is EAGVTQSPTHLIKTRGQQATLRCSPISGHTSVYWYQQALGLGLQFLLWYDEGEERNRGNFPPRFSGRQFPNYSSELNVNALELEDSALYLCASSFPLTSGQETQYFGPGTRLLVL.

The gene calls are TRBV19 and TRBJ1-2; no reliable D call. Germline V gives CDR1 LNHDA, CDR2 SQIVND (reference sequence). CDR3 length equals 12 residues. The V gene lost 5 bases and the J gene lost 5 bases, with 9 bases spanning the gap. The CDR3 region has the DNA TGTGCCAGTAGTCCTCGGACGTATGGCTACACCTTC. Protein product: CASSPRTYGYTF.

This clone has a handful of counts. The chain links TRBV7-9 to TRBJ1-1; no reliable D call. The V end was cut by 10 bases, the J end by 10 bases, with 19 bases between. Germline V gene lookup returns CDR1 SEHNR and CDR2 FQNEAQ (reference sequence). This CDR3 is 12 amino acids long. CDR3 protein: CAIRAKDDGAFF. The CDR3 nucleotides are TGTGCCATCCGCGCGAAGGACGACGGAGCTTTCTTT.

The rearrangement links TRBV5-1 to TRBJ2-2, with TRBD2 identical over 15 bases. The J segment lost 6 bases and the V segment lost 3 bases, leaving 6 bases of the junction unmatched. Germline V gene lookup returns CDR1 SGHRS and CDR2 YFSETQ. The CDR3 runs 17 residues. The CDR3 region has the DNA TGCGCCAGCAGCTCCGGACTAGCGGGGGGGCCAGCCGGGGAGCTGTTTTTT. This sequence encodes CASSSGLAGGPAGELFF.

J is TRBJ1-2 and V is TRBV7-8, with D hard to call. Trimming cost V 1 base and J 8 bases, with 8 bases left between them. The CDR3 contains 12 residues. CDR1 and CDR2 from the germline V gene are SGHVS and FQNEAQ. DNA of the CDR3: TGTGCCAGCAGCTTAGTCGGGCAAGGCTACACCTTC. Translating it yields CASSLVGQGYTF.

The rearrangement joins TRBV7-2 to TRBJ2-1, with TRBD1 identical over 9 bases. This CDR3 has 16 residues. Germline V CDR1 and CDR2: SGHTA, FQGNSA. Trimming removed 5 bases from V and 0 bases from J; junction bases left unmatched: 5. The CDR3 reads CASSTQTGGSYNEQFF. The CDR3 coding sequence is TGTGCCAGCAGCACCCAGACAGGGGGCTCCTACAATGAGCAGTTCTTC.

This chain links TRBV9 with TRBJ1-2, with D uncertain. With 4 bases removed from V and 8 bases from J, the gap between germline ends came to 9 bases. The germline CDR1 and CDR2 sequences are SGDLS and YYNGEE. The CDR3 loop spans 11 amino acids. Written as DNA, the CDR3 is TGTGCCAGCAGCATGGAGTACGGCTACACCTTC. Protein sequence: CASSMEYGYTF.

The chain is built from TRBV6-6 and TRBJ2-7; D is uncertain. The germline CDR1 and CDR2 sequences are MNHNY and SVGAGI (reference sequence). CDR3 length equals 14 residues. Trimming pared 3 bases from V and 6 bases from J, leaving 15 bases between. This CDR3 reads CASSYGDTTAEQYF. Written as DNA, the CDR3 is TGTGCCAGCAGTTATGGGGATACTACGGCCGAGCAGTACTTC.

This clone was detected only a few times. This chain connects TRBV5-6 to TRBJ1-6; D ambiguous. Germline V lookup: CDR1 SGHDT, CDR2 YYEEEE. The V and J ends lost 4 bases and 0 bases respectively, with 14 bases between them. The CDR3 consists of 17 residues. CDR3 in DNA: TGTGCCAGCAGCCCGGGAAGGGCAGGCTCCTATAATTCACCCCTCCACTTT. This translates into CASSPGRAGSYNSPLHF.

CDR3 loop: CASSFWGTGQMNSPLHF. CDR3 nucleotides: TGCGCCAGCAGCTTTTGGGGGACTGGACAGATGAATTCACCCCTCCACTTT. The chain combines TRBV5-1 with TRBJ1-6; tentatively, D is TRBD1 (6 bases). The germline V gene encodes CDR1 SGHRS and CDR2 YFSETQ. V dropped 2 bases and J dropped 7 bases, with 19 bases sitting between them. The CDR3 spans 17 residues. Variable domain in full (rest from reference TRBV5-1 and TRBJ1-6): KAGVTQTPRYLIKTRGQQVTLSCSPISGHRSVSWYQQTPGQGLQFLFEYFSETQRNKGNFPGRFSGRQFSNSRSEMNVSTLELGDSALYLCASSFWGTGQMNSPLHFGNGTRLTVT.

The chain uses TRBV19 and TRBJ1-5, with D possibly matching TRBD1 (6 bases). Germline V CDR1 and CDR2: LNHDA, SQIVND (reference sequence). This CDR3 region has 17 residues. Deletions cut 5 bases from V and 0 bases from J, with 17 bases between. As DNA, the CDR3 is TGTGCCAGTAGTTTTACTTTACAGGGCCGTAGCAATCAGCCCCAGCATTTT. Amino acid sequence: CASSFTLQGRSNQPQHF.

This chain connects TRBV12-1 to TRBJ2-7; the DNA was not used to check the table's D call, TRBD2. TRBV12-1 is flagged as a pseudogene. The CDR3 sequence is 17 residues long. The chain's CDR3 is CASSFGGLKPNPYEQYF. The CDR3 DNA reads TGTGCCAGCAGCTTCGGGGGATTGAAGCCGAATCCCTACGAGCAGTACTTC.

This clone occurred once. V usage is TRBV6-1 and J usage is TRBJ2-3; 7 nucleotides match TRBD2. J was trimmed by 0 bases and V by 4 bases; bases with no gene match: 10. Germline assignment: CDR1 MNHNS and CDR2 SASEGT. The CDR3 extends over 17 amino acids. Here the CDR3 DNA reads TGTGCCAGCAGTGCATACCGACTAGCATCTAGCACAGATACGCAGTATTTT. Translation: CASSAYRLASSTDTQYF.

This chain links TRBV5-1 with TRBJ2-1; 7 bases agree with TRBD1. The V and J ends lost 0 bases and 3 bases, in that order; junction bases with no gene match: 0. Germline V gene data show CDR1 as SGHRS and CDR2 as YFSETQ. The CDR3 covers 14 residues. The CDR3 region is CASSLGTGYNEQFF. The CDR3 DNA reads TGCGCCAGCAGCTTGGGGACAGGCTACAATGAGCAGTTCTTC. The complete variable domain, with remaining parts taken from reference TRBV5-1 and TRBJ2-1, reads KAGVTQTPRYLIKTRGQQVTLSCSPISGHRSVSWYQQTPGQGLQFLFEYFSETQRNKGNFPGRFSGRQFSNSRSEMNVSTLELGDSALYLCASSLGTGYNEQFFGPGTRLTVL.

This chain joins TRBV7-2 and TRBJ2-1; 11 positions match TRBD1. Germline CDR1 reads SGHTA; CDR2 reads FQGNSA. The CDR3 loop spans 15 amino acids. Losses at the gene ends were 2 bases for V and 6 bases for J; bases not matched to a gene: 3. The CDR3 sequence: CASSLRGQGGNEQFF. CDR3 bases: TGTGCCAGCAGCTTAAGGGGACAGGGGGGCAATGAGCAGTTCTTC.

The chain carries TRBV4-1 and TRBJ1-3, with unresolved D. This CDR3 is 16 amino acids long. Germline-derived CDR1 and CDR2 are MGHRA and YSYEKL. V was trimmed by 1 base and J by 0 bases, leaving 10 bases between them. The CDR3 reads CASSQASTVSGNTIYF. The CDR3 bases are TGCGCCAGCAGCCAAGCCTCGACGGTCTCTGGAAACACCATATATTTT.

The chain combines TRBV5-4 with TRBJ2-2; 10 bases are shared with TRBD2. The CDR3 contains 16 residues. With 0 bases clipped from V and 2 bases from J, the junction kept 1 base outside the gene matches. Per germline, CDR1 SGHNT and CDR2 YYREEE (reference sequence). In DNA, the CDR3 is TGTGCCAGCAGCTTGGGACTAGCGGGTAACACCGGGGAGCTGTTTTTT. It is translated as CASSLGLAGNTGELFF.

This clone was detected only a few times. This chain uses TRBV6-4 with TRBJ1-1, with D unresolved. This CDR3 is built from 15 residues. V was trimmed by 3 bases and J by 0 bases, leaving 11 bases between them. Germline CDR1 MRHNA, CDR2 SNTAGT. For the CDR3, the DNA is TGTGCCAGCAGTGATGGACCCCGGATGAACACTGAAGCTTTCTTT. Amino acids: CASSDGPRMNTEAFF.

This clone showed up just once. The V gene is TRBV5-1, the J gene TRBJ1-6; a possible D gene is TRBD1 (5 bases). Germline V gene data show CDR1 as SGHRS and CDR2 as YFSETQ. The CDR3 runs to 18 residues. Trimming removed 3 bases at V and 7 bases at J, with 23 bases between. The DNA for the CDR3 is TGCGCCAGCAGCTACCAACCTCCCGTTTGGGGGGAAAATTCACCCCTCCACTTT. Its translation: CASSYQPPVWGENSPLHF. Together with reference TRBV5-1 and TRBJ1-6, the CDR3 gives the full variable domain: KAGVTQTPRYLIKTRGQQVTLSCSPISGHRSVSWYQQTPGQGLQFLFEYFSETQRNKGNFPGRFSGRQFSNSRSEMNVSTLELGDSALYLCASSYQPPVWGENSPLHFGNGTRLTVT.